This T cell receptor (beta chain) derives from a study of blood T cell repertoires in COVID-19. Turning to the study itself: COVID-19 samples from acute and convalescent phases originated in the United States, Italy and Spain.

The CDR3 sequence is 18 residues long. V lost 0 bases to trimming and J lost 2 bases; unmatched junction nucleotides: 7. Germline assignment: CDR1 LGHDT and CDR2 YNNKEL (reference sequence). Participants came from roughly 25 US areas, aged about 18 to 95 years. Clinical history reported by participants formed the basis on which cohorts were assigned. In the study's own analysis: Scientists estimated how many nucleated cells there were by amplifying reference gene primers. The method was immunoSEQ multiplex PCR; TCRdb's version includes in-frame clones alone and lacks a portion of them. V and J calls and clone size are those listed in that table; D and trimming were worked out from the DNA. The table lists approximately 250,000 clones, around 88% of them singletons.

The material sequenced was PBMCs or T cells enriched from blood (not recorded which). The chain uses TRBV3-1 (or the pseudogene TRBV3-2) and TRBJ2-3, with 11 positions matching TRBD2. The TCR comes from a woman between 40 and 55 years old with acute COVID-19. The CDR3 nucleotides read TGTGCCAGCAGCCAAGATTTAACTAGCGGGGGACCCACAGATACGCAGTATTTT. It specifies CASSQDLTSGGPTDTQYF.